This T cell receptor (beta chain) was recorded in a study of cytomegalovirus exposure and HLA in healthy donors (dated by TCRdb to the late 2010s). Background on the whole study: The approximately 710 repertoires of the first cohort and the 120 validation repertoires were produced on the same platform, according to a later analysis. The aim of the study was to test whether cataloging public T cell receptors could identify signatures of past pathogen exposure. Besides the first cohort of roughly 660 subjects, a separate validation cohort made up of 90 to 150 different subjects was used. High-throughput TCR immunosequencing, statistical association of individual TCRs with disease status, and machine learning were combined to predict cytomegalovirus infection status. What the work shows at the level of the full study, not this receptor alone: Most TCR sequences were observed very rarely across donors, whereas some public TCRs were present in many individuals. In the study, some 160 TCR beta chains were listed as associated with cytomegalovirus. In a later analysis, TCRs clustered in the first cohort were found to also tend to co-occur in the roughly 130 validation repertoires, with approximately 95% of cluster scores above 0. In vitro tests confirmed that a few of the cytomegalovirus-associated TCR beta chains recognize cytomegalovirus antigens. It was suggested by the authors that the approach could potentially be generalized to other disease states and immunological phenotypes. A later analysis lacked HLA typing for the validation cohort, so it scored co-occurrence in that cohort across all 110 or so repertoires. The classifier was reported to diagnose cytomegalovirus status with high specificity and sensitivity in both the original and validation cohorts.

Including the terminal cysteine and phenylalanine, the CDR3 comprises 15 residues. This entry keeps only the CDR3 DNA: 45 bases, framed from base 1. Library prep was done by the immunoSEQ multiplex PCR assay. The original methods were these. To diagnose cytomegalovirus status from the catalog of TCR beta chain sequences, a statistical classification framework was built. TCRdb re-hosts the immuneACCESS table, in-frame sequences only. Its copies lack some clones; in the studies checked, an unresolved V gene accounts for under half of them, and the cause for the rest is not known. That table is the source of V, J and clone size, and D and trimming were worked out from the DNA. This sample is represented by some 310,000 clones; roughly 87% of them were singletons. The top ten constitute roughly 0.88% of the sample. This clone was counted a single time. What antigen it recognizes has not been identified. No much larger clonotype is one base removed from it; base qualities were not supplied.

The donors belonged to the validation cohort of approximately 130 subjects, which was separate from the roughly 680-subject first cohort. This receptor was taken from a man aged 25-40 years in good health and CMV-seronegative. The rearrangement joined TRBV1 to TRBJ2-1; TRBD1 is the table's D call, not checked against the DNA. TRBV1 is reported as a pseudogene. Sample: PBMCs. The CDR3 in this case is CTSSQGPGTYNEQFF. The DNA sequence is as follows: TGCACCAGCAGCCAGGGGCCAGGTACCTACAATGAGCAGTTCTTC.